A selection of T cell receptor beta chains follows, all from one sample in a study of Ad26.COV2.S vaccination and SARS-CoV-2 variants. Profiled with immunoSEQ multiplex PCR; TCRdb holds only in-frame clones, not every one. The table has about 410,000 clones, 80% to 90% seen once. This sample comprised peripheral blood, obtained in a trial of Ad26.COV2.S vaccine versus placebo. These receptors all stem from a person aged 18 to 65 who received the Ad26.COV2.S COVID-19 vaccine or a placebo. The conserved cysteine and the conserved F or W are not part of the CDR3 here.

v_gene: TRBV6-6; j_gene: TRBJ2-2; CDR3aa: ASSWSGVNTGELF
v_gene: TRBV18; j_gene: TRBJ2-7; CDR3aa: ASSPGTLSPYEQY
v_gene: TRBV5-1; j_gene: TRBJ1-2; CDR3aa: ASSRGDRSPYGYT
v_gene: TRBV19; j_gene: TRBJ2-7; CDR3aa: ASSIFTGVTYEQY
v_gene: TRBV7-9; j_gene: TRBJ1-2; CDR3aa: AAFTGPYGYT
v_gene: TRBV5-1; j_gene: TRBJ1-1; CDR3aa: ASSTRGTEAF
v_gene: TRBV7-8; j_gene: TRBJ2-2; CDR3aa: ATRRPQGTGGELF
v_gene: TRBV6-5; j_gene: TRBJ2-7; CDR3aa: ASSYGKGEQY
v_gene: TRBV6-5; j_gene: TRBJ2-1; CDR3aa: ASSPKRYSYNEQF
v_gene: TRBV10-2; j_gene: TRBJ1-1; CDR3aa: ASIRGGGGTEAF
v_gene: TRBV4-1; j_gene: TRBJ2-7; CDR3aa: ASSQLWGQGINEQY
v_gene: TRBV7-2; j_gene: TRBJ2-2; CDR3aa: ASSLTSGAPHTGELF
v_gene: TRBV7-2; j_gene: TRBJ2-1; CDR3aa: ASSTRPRGTDEQF
v_gene: TRBV11-3; j_gene: TRBJ2-5; CDR3aa: ASSRSFQETQY
v_gene: TRBV5-1; j_gene: TRBJ2-2; CDR3aa: ASSLATGKGGELF
v_gene: TRBV6-2/TRBV6-3; j_gene: TRBJ2-3; CDR3aa: ASSYNLQGIDTQY
v_gene: TRBV10-3; j_gene: TRBJ2-5; CDR3aa: AISGDIGETQY
v_gene: TRBV5-4; j_gene: TRBJ2-1; CDR3aa: ASSPSPGTGGYEQF